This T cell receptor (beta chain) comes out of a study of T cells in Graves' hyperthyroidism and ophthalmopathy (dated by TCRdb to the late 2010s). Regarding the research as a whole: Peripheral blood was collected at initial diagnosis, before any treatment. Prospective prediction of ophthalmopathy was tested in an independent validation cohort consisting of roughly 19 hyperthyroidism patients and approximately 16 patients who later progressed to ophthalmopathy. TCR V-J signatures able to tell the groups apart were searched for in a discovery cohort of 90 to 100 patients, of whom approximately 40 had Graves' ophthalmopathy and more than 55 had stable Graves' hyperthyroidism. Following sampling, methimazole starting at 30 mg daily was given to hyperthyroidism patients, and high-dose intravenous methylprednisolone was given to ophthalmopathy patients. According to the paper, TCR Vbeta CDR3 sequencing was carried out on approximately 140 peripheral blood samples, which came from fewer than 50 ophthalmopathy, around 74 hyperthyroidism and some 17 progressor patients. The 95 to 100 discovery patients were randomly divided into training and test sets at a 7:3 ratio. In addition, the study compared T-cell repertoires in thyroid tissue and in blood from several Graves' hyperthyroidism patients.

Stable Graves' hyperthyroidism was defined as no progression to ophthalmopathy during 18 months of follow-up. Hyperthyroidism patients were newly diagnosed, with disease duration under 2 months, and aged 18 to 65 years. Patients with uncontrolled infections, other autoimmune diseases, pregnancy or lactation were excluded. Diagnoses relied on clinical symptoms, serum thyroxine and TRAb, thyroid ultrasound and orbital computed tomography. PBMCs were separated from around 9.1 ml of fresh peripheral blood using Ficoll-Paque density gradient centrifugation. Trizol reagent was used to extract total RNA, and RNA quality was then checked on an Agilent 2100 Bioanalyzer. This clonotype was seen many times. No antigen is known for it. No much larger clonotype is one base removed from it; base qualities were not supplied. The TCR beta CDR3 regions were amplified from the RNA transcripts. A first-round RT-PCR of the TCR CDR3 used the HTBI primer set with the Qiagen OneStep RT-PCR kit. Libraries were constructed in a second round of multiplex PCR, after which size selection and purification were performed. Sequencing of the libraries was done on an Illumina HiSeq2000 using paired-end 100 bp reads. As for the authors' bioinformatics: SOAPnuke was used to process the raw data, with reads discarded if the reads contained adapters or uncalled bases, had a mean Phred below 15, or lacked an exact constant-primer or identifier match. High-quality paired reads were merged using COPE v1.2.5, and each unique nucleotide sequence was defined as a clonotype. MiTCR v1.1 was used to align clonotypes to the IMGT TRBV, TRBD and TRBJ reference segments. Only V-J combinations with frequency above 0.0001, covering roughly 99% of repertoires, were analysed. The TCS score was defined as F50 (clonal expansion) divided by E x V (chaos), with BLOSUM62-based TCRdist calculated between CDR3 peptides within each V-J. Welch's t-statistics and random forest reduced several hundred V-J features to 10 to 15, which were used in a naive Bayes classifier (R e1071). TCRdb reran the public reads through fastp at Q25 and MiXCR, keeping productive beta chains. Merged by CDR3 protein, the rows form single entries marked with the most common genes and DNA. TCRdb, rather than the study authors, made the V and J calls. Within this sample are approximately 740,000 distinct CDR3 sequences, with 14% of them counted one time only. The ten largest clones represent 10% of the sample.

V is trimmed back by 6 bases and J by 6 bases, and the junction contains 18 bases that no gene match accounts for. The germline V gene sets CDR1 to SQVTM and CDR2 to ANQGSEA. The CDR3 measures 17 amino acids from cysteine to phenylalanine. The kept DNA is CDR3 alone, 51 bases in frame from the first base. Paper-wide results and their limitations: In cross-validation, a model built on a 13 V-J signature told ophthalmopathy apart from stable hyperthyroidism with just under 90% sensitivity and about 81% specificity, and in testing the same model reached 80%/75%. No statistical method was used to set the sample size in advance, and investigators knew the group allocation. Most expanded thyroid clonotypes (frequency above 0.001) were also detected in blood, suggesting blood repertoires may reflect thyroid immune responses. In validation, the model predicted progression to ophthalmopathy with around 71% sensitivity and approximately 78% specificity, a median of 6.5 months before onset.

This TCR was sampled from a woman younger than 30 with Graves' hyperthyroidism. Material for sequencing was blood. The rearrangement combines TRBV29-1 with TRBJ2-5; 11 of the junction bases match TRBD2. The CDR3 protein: CSVTTPLAGDPIQTQYF. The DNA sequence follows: TGCAGCGTCACTACCCCACTAGCGGGAGACCCAATTCAGACCCAGTACTTC. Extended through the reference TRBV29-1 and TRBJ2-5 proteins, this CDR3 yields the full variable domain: SAVISQKPSRDICQRGTSLTIQCQVDSQVTMMFWYRQQPGQSLTLIATANQGSEATYESGFVIDKFPISRPNLTFSTLTVSNMSPEDSSIYLCSVTTPLAGDPIQTQYFGPGTRLLVL.